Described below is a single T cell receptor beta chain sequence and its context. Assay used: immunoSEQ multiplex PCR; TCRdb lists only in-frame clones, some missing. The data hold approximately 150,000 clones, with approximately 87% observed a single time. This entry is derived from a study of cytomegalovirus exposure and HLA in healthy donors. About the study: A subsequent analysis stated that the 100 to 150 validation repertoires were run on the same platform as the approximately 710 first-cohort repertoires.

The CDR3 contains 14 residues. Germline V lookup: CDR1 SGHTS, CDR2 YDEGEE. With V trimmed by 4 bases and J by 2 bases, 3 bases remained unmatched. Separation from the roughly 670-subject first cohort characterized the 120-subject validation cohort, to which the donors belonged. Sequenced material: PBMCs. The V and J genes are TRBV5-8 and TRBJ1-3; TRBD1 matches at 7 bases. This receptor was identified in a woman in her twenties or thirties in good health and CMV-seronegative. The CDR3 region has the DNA TGTGCCAGCAGCGCGACAGGGCCTGGAAACACCATATATTTT. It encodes CASSATGPGNTIYF.